The clone carrying this T cell receptor (beta chain) was counted between two and nine times. Its specificity is not known. During its preparation, the TCRbeta library received unique molecular identifiers. MiXCR was run by TCRdb on the PCR reads, yielding one entry per CDR3 protein. The table has 330,000 or so distinct CDR3 sequences, roughly 9.1% seen once. This sample is part of a study of T-cell reconstitution after alpha-beta-depleted transplantation in children. Study-wide results and caveats: Reports say that about two months after transplant, the alpha-beta T cells came out of several hundred graft clones that had expanded. Newly generated T cells supplied most T-cell counts and diversity one year post-transplant. After transplant, high TCRbeta diversity at day 60 in some patients arose from surviving recipient T cells and thymic progenitors.

Trimming left V 1 base short and J 0 bases short, with 13 bases between. The germline gives CDR1 SGHAT, CDR2 FQNNGV. The CDR3 is 17 residues long. The specimen comprised PBMCs, sampled before TCRalphabeta/CD19-depleted stem cell transplant. The sequence derives from a boy under two years old with acute myeloid leukemia, due to receive a stem cell transplant. The chain recombines TRBV11-2 with TRBJ2-1; no definite D call. CDR3 protein: CASSLVSRPSSYNEQFF. The CDR3 region has the DNA TGTGCCAGCAGCTTAGTTAGCCGACCCAGCTCCTACAATGAGCAGTTCTTC.